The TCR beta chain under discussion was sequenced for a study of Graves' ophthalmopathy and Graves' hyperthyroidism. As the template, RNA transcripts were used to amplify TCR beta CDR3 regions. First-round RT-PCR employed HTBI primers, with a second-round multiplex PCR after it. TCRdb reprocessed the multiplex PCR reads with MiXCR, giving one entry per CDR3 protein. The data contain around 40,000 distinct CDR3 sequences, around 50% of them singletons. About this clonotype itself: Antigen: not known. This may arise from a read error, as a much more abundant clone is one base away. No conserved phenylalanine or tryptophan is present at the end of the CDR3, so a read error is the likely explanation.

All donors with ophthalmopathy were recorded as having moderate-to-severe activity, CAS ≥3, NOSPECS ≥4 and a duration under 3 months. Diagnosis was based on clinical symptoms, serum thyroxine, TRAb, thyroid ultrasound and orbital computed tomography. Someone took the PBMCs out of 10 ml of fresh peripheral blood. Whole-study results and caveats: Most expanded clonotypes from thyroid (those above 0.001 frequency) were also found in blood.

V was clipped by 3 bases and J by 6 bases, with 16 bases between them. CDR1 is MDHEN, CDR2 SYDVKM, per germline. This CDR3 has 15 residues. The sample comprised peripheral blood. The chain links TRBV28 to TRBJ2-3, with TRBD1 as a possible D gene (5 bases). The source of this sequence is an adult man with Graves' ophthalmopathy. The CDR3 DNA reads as TGTGCCAGCAGTTTCAGTCTCCAGGGATCGGATACGCAGTATTGT. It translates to CASSFSLQGSDTQYC.